The present T cell receptor beta chain was sequenced within a study of cytomegalovirus exposure and HLA in healthy donors. About the study: Early released data comprised 75 million to 100 million unique TCRs from HLA-typed donors. In terms of ancestry, the Caucasian-associated cluster contained about 80% of the roughly 400 genotyped donors.

A note on this clone: What it binds is unknown.

Findings and caveats of the study: Accounts indicate the classifier identified cytomegalovirus status with strong specificity and sensitivity.

The PCR was carried out with 60 Vbeta primers and 13 Jbeta primers. The assay was immunoSEQ multiplex PCR, and TCRdb's table has in-frame clones only and misses some. The sample holds roughly 130,000 clones, 81% seen once. Sequencing input: PBMCs. The receptor was isolated from a man younger than 35 in good health and CMV-seronegative.

The CDR3 region has the DNA TGTGCCAGCAGCTTGGGGCGCGGGTGGTTTTACGAGCAGTACTTC. This sequence encodes CASSLGRGWFYEQYF. J is TRBJ2-7 and V is TRBV5-6, with TRBD2 as a possible D gene (5 bases). This CDR3 has 15 residues. Germline V lookup: CDR1 SGHDT, CDR2 YYEEEE. V lost 0 bases, J lost 4 bases, and 14 bases lay in between.